The entry that follows covers one T cell receptor (beta chain) sequence. What it recognizes is unknown. The CD45RO-CCR7+CD27+CD95- phenotype denoted naive CD8+ T cells. The data were obtained in a study of CXCR3-negative and CXCR3-positive naive CD8 T cells. Study observations and caveats: Naive cells with CXCR3 showed TRB CDR3s that were more hydrophobic than those in CXCR3-negative naive cells. Cryopreservation partially lowered CXCR3 expression, so most assays used fresh PBMCs.

Carrying UMI labels, the TRB cDNA libraries were prepared through 5' RACE. TCRdb re-analyzed the 5' RACE reads; it lists each CDR3 protein once, without DNA. The sample has some 50,000 distinct CDR3 sequences. This CDR3 spans 13 amino acids. CDR1 and CDR2 from the germline V gene are MGHRA and YSYEKL. This TCR derives from a human donor in good health. Some clones in this sample may be carry-over from other donors' samples. The V gene is TRBV4-1, the J gene TRBJ2-7; with no DNA, the TCRdb D assignment of TRBD1 cannot be verified. Source material: naive CXCR3- CD8+ T cells from blood. Noted subset: CD45RO-CCR7+CD27+CD95- naive CD8+ T cells lacking CXCR3 (TNR3-). The CDR3 sequence: CASSQRGVNEQYF.